This T cell receptor (beta chain) was obtained from a study of OX40 agonist ivuxolimab in advanced cancers. The wider study: Patients were given ivuxolimab, an antibody that agonizes OX40 (CD134). Participants, 75% to 85% male, averaged roughly 55 years of age, ranging from 23 to 79. Partial responses, seen in three patients, involved one hepatocellular carcinoma and two cutaneous melanomas. Whole-study findings and limits: Doses of 0.1 to 3.0 mg/kg were accompanied by clonal expansion of CD4+ and CD8+ blood T cells by week 6.

Sequencing was performed with immunoSEQ multiplex PCR; in TCRdb, only in-frame clones are kept and a portion is missing. The table includes about 11,000 clones, roughly 86% detected once. Note on this clone: Its antigen is unidentified.

Germline values: CDR1 MRHNA, CDR2 SNTAGT. Trimming removed 6 bases from V and 4 bases from J, with 11 bases in between. This CDR3 comprises 13 residues. The chain has TRBV6-4 and TRBJ2-3; D is unresolved. This specimen was CD4+ or CD8+ T cells sorted from blood, taken in a trial of the OX40 agonist ivuxolimab. This sequence was found in an adult with an advanced solid tumor such as melanoma, head and neck, liver or kidney cancer. The CDR3 protein is CASRPRTADTQYF. Here the CDR3 DNA reads TGTGCCAGCAGGCCCCGGACCGCAGATACGCAGTATTTT.